One and the same sample provided the 20 T cell receptor beta chains below, sequenced in a study of blood T cell repertoires in COVID-19. Clones were sequenced by immunoSEQ multiplex PCR, and TCRdb holds only the in-frame ones, with some missing. Here the sample spans under 150,000 clones, roughly four fifths being singletons. What was sequenced was PBMCs or T cells enriched from blood (not recorded which). These TCRs come from a man under 40 who had recovered from COVID-19.

The chain is built from TRBV9 and TRBJ2-1; 9 bases map to TRBD2. Losses at the gene ends were 3 bases for V and 11 bases for J; bases not matched to a gene: 12. CDR3 size: 15 residues. The germline V gene has CDR1 SGDLS and CDR2 YYNGEE. CDR3 protein: CASSALAGEEGKQFF. The CDR3 nucleotides read TGTGCCAGCAGCGCCTTAGCGGGAGAGGAGGGAAAGCAGTTCTTC.

The J gene is TRBJ2-3, the V gene TRBV27; D is ambiguous. CDR1 MNHEY and CDR2 SMNVEV come from the germline V gene (reference sequence). The V end lost 1 base, the J end lost 3 bases, and 8 bases lay between the germline ends. The CDR3 has 14 amino acids. Here the CDR3 reads CASSLFADTDTQYF. CDR3 in DNA: TGTGCCAGCAGTTTATTCGCAGATACAGATACGCAGTATTTT.

The V and J genes are TRBV19 and TRBJ2-5; 9 bases line up with TRBD2. Germline CDR1 reads LNHDA; CDR2 reads SQIVND (reference sequence). This CDR3 has 15 residues. With V trimmed by 2 bases and J by 5 bases, 6 bases remained unmatched. In DNA, the CDR3 is TGTGCCAGTAGTATATCGGGACTAGCACCCGAGACCCAGTACTTC. This encodes CASSISGLAPETQYF.

The chain links TRBV2 to TRBJ2-3, with TRBD2 identical over 11 bases. The germline V gene has CDR1 SNHLY and CDR2 FYNNEI. Trimming cost V 1 base and J 4 bases; bases outside gene matches: 1. The CDR3 sequence is 15 residues long. CDR3 in DNA: TGTGCCAGCAGTGAAGTACTAGCGGGGGCAGATACGCAGTATTTT. The encoded protein is CASSEVLAGADTQYF.

This clone was seen only once. The chain joins TRBV12-3 or TRBV12-4 to TRBJ1-2; TRBD1 might be the D (6 bases). The CDR3 contains 12 residues. V was trimmed by 10 bases and J by 4 bases, leaving 13 bases between them. The CDR3 region is CATLGQIYGYTF. CDR3 coding DNA: TGTGCCACCCTAGGACAGATCTATGGCTACACCTTC.

Notes on this clone: The junction shows a germline mismatch at one end, possibly a read error. This CDR3 reads CASSLDLAGGRNEQFF. The CDR3, as DNA: TGTGCTAGCAGCTTAGACCTAGCGGGGGGGAGAAATGAGCAGTTCTTC. The J gene is TRBJ2-1, the V gene TRBV7-7; 12 nucleotides agree with TRBD2. Germline-derived CDR1 and CDR2 are SSHAT and FNYEAQ (reference sequence). CDR3 length equals 16 residues.

This clone was seen once. The chain is built from TRBV3-1 (or the pseudogene TRBV3-2) and TRBJ2-1; 14 nucleotides match TRBD2. Germline lookup yields CDR1 LGHDT and CDR2 YNNKEL (reference sequence). J was trimmed by 0 bases and V by 0 bases; bases with no gene match: 16. The CDR3 loop spans 23 amino acids. The CDR3 DNA follows: TGTGCCAGCAGCCAAGACATCCCCACCTCCGGGACTAGCGGGAGTCGCTCCTACAATGAGCAGTTCTTC. It is translated as CASSQDIPTSGTSGSRSYNEQFF.

With regard to this clone: The same CDR3 is also encoded by other DNA sequences in this sample. This sequence joins TRBV5-1 and TRBJ1-4; TRBD1 matches 7 bases. Unmatched junction bases numbered 1, after V lost 0 bases and J lost 5 bases. This CDR3 has 14 amino acids. Germline V gives CDR1 SGHRS, CDR2 YFSETQ. As DNA, the CDR3 is TGCGCCAGCAGCTTGGGACAGGGCAATGAAAAACTGTTTTTT. Its translation is CASSLGQGNEKLFF.

The V call is TRBV21-1, the J call TRBJ1-1; TRBD1 is taken as the D call from the table, unchecked against the DNA. TRBV21-1 is given as a pseudogene. This CDR3 comprises 16 residues. The CDR3 loop reads CASSSREGHPNTEAFF. The CDR3 bases are TGTGCCAGCAGCTCCCGAGAGGGACACCCGAACACTGAAGCTTTCTTT.

This clone was observed once. Mismatch with germline at one junction end may stem from a read error. This sequence joins TRBV28 and TRBJ1-1, with 10 bases matching TRBD1. Germline CDR1 reads MDHEN; CDR2 reads SYDVKM. The length of the CDR3 is 13 residues. CDR3 residues: CASRDPTGGSLGF. The CDR3 DNA follows: TGTGCCAGCAGGGACCCGACAGGGGGCTCACTGGGATTT.

This clone was counted a single time. The chain joins TRBV28 to TRBJ2-2, with 7 positions matching TRBD1. With 6 bases clipped from V and 1 base from J, the junction kept 5 bases outside the gene matches. Germline V gene data show CDR1 as MDHEN and CDR2 as SYDVKM. The CDR3 is 15 amino acids. The CDR3 loop is CASSETGMNTGELFF. The CDR3 nucleotides are TGTGCCAGCAGCGAGACAGGGATGAACACCGGGGAGCTGTTTTTT.

A note on this clone: Other nucleotide sequences from this sample produce the same CDR3. The chain uses TRBV12-5 and TRBJ1-1, with D possibly matching TRBD1 (5 bases). The V and J ends lost 0 bases and 1 base respectively, with 12 bases between them. CDR3 size: 16 residues. Per germline, CDR1 LGHNT and CDR2 FRNRAP. The CDR3 is CASGLVLDRKNTEAFF. The CDR3 DNA reads as TGTGCTAGTGGTTTGGTACTCGACAGAAAGAACACTGAAGCTTTCTTT.

The chain joins TRBV9 to TRBJ2-1; 9 bases map to TRBD2. Per the germline V gene, CDR1 is SGDLS and CDR2 is YYNGEE. V was clipped by 0 bases and J by 4 bases; unmatched bases: 11. The CDR3 covers 18 residues. The DNA for the CDR3 is TGTGCCAGCAGCGTAGGCGGGAGGGCTACCTCCCGATACAATGAGCAGTTCTTC. This codes for CASSVGGRATSRYNEQFF.

This chain joins TRBV3-1 (or the pseudogene TRBV3-2) and TRBJ1-4, with a possible D match to TRBD1 (6 bases). The CDR3 is 15 residues long. Trimming took off 2 bases at V and 8 bases at J, with 15 bases between the two ends. The germline CDR1 and CDR2 sequences are LGHDT and YNNKEL (reference sequence). Written as DNA, the CDR3 is TGTGCCAGCAGCCAAAATCTCCAGGGGTGGGAAAAACTGTTTTTT. Amino acid sequence: CASSQNLQGWEKLFF.

Remarks on this clone: Other DNA sequences of this sample code for an identical CDR3. CDR3 sequence reads: CSVEGQNTEAFF. DNA for the CDR3: TGCAGCGTTGAGGGACAGAACACTGAAGCTTTCTTT. This rearrangement joins TRBV29-1 to TRBJ1-1, with D possibly being TRBD1 (6 bases). Trimming removed 3 bases from V and 1 base from J, with 6 bases in between. The CDR3 is 12 amino acids. CDR1 and CDR2 (germline): SQVTM, ANQGSEA. Full variable domain (rest looked up from reference TRBV29-1 and TRBJ1-1): SAVISQKPSRDICQRGTSLTIQCQVDSQVTMMFWYRQQPGQSLTLIATANQGSEATYESGFVIDKFPISRPNLTFSTLTVSNMSPEDSSIYLCSVEGQNTEAFFGQGTRLTVV.

V usage is TRBV6-5 and J usage is TRBJ2-3, with TRBD2 matching 8 bases. Germline V gives CDR1 MNHEY, CDR2 SVGAGI. The CDR3 covers 16 residues. Trimming removed 0 bases from V and 6 bases from J; junction bases left unmatched: 8. The CDR3 spells CASSYSAAGGLDTQYF. CDR3 nucleotide sequence: TGTGCCAGCAGTTACTCCGCGGCGGGGGGCCTGGATACGCAGTATTTT.

J is TRBJ2-7 and V is TRBV13, with 7 bases that match TRBD2. The CDR3 has 14 amino acids. V dropped 5 bases and J dropped 2; count of bases not matched to a gene: 6. CDR1 and CDR2 from the germline V gene are PRHDT and FYEKMQ (reference sequence). As DNA, the CDR3 is TGTGCCAGCAGCGAGCCTGGACTAGCCTACGAGCAGTACTTC. Protein sequence: CASSEPGLAYEQYF.

This chain connects TRBV27 to TRBJ2-5, with TRBD1 identical over 10 bases. V was clipped by 5 bases and J by 6 bases; unmatched bases: 6. The CDR3 loop spans 14 amino acids. Looked up from germline, CDR1 is MNHEY and CDR2 is SMNVEV (reference sequence). CDR3 sequence: CASSLTGGTQTQYF. CDR3 bases: TGTGCCAGCAGTCTGACAGGGGGCACGCAGACCCAGTACTTC.

This clone was counted only a few times. The chain combines TRBV6-1 with TRBJ1-5; D is uncertain. The germline V gene encodes CDR1 MNHNS and CDR2 SASEGT. This CDR3 has 12 amino acids. V was trimmed by 3 bases and J by 7 bases, leaving 7 bases between them. The CDR3 sequence: CASSDANQPQHF. The CDR3 nucleotides are TGTGCCAGCAGTGATGCGAACCAGCCCCAGCATTTT.

The rearrangement uses TRBV9 and TRBJ1-2; 10 positions match TRBD1. The CDR3 length is 15 residues. V lost 3 bases, J lost 0 bases, and 2 bases stayed unmatched. CDR1 SGDLS and CDR2 YYNGEE come from the germline V gene. The CDR3 spells CASSAGTGANYGYTF. CDR3 sequence (DNA): TGTGCCAGCAGCGCCGGGACAGGGGCTAACTATGGCTACACCTTC.